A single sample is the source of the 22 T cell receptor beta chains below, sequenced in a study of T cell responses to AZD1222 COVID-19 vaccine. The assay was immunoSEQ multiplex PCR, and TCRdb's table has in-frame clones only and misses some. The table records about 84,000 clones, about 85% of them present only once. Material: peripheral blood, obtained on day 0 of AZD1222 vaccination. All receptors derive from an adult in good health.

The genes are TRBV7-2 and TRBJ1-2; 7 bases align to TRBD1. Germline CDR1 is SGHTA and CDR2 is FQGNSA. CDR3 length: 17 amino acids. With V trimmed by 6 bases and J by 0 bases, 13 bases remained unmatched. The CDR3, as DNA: TGTGCCAGCAGTAAACCGGGACAGAAGTTTTCTAACTATGGCTACACCTTC. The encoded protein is CASSKPGQKFSNYGYTF.

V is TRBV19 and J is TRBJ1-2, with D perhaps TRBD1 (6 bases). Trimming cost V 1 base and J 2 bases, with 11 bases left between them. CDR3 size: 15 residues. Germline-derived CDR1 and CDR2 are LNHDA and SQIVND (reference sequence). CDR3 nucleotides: TGTGCCAGTAGTATAGTAGGACAGTCAAACTATGGCTACACCTTC. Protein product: CASSIVGQSNYGYTF.

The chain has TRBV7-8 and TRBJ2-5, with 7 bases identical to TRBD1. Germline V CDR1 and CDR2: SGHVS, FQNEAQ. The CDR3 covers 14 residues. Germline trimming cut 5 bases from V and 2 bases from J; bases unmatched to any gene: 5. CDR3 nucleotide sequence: TGTGCCAGCAGCCCTCCAGGGGGTCAAGAGACCCAGTACTTC. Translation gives CASSPPGGQETQYF.

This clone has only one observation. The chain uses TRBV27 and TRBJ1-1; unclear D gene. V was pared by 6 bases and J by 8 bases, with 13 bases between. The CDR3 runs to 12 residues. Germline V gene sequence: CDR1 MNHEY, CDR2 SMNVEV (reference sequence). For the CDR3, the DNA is TGTGCCAGCAGGGGAAGGGTGGGGGAAGCTTTCTTT. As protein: CASRGRVGEAFF.

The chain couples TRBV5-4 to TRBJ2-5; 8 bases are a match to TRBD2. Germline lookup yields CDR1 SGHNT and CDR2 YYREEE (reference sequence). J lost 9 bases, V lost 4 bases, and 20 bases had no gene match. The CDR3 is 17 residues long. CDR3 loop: CASSVGGASGSLKAQYF. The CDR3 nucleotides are TGTGCCAGCAGCGTAGGGGGGGCGAGCGGGAGTTTAAAGGCCCAGTACTTC.

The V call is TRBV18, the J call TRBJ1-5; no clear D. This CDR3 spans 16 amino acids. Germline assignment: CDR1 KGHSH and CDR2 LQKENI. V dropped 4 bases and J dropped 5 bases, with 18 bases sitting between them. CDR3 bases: TGTGCCAGCTCACTGCAAGGTCTTGGGTCCCATCAGCCCCAGCATTTT. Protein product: CASSLQGLGSHQPQHF.

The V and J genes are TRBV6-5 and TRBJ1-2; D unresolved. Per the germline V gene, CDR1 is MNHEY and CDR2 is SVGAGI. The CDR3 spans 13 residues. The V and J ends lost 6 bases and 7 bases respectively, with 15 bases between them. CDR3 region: CASRADNEGGYTF. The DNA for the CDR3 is TGTGCCAGCAGGGCGGATAACGAGGGTGGCTACACCTTC.

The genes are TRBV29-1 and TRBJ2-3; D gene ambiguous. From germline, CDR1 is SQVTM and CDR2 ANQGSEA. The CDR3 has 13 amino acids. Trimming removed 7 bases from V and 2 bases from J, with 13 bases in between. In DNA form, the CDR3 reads TGCAGCGAGTCGGCCGGAACCACAGATACGCAGTATTTT. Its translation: CSESAGTTDTQYF.

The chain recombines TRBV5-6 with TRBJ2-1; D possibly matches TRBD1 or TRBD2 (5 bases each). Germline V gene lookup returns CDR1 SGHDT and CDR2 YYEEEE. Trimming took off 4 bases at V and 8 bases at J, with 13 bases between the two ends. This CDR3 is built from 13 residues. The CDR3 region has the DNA TGTGCCAGCAGCGGGGACCCAGCTCATGAGCAGTTCTTC. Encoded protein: CASSGDPAHEQFF.

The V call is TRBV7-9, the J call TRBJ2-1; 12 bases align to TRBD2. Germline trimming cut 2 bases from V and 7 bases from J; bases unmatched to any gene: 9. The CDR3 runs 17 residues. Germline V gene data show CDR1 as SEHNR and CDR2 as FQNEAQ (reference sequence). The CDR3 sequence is CASSLRGGLAGFNEQFF. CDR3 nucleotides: TGTGCCAGCAGCTTACGGGGAGGACTAGCGGGATTTAATGAGCAGTTCTTC.

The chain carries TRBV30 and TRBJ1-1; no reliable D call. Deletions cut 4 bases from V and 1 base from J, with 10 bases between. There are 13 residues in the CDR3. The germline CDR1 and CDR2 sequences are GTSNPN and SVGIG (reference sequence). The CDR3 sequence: CAWTPSANTEAFF. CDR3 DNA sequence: TGTGCCTGGACCCCTTCGGCGAACACTGAAGCTTTCTTT.

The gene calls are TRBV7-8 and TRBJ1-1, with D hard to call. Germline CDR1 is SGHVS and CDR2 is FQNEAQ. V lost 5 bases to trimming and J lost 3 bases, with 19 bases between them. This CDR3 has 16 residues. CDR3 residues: CASSPLRDLWDTEAFF. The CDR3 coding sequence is TGTGCCAGCAGCCCGTTACGGGATCTTTGGGACACTGAAGCTTTCTTT.

CDR3 in amino acids: CASSIGQEVYNQPQHF. CDR3 coding DNA: TGTGCCAGTAGTATAGGACAGGAGGTCTACAATCAGCCCCAGCATTTT. The chain combines TRBV19 with TRBJ1-5; possibly TRBD1 for D (6 bases). CDR3 length: 16 residues. The V end lost 1 base, the J end lost 3 bases, and 13 bases lay between the germline ends. CDR1 LNHDA and CDR2 SQIVND come from the germline V gene (reference sequence).

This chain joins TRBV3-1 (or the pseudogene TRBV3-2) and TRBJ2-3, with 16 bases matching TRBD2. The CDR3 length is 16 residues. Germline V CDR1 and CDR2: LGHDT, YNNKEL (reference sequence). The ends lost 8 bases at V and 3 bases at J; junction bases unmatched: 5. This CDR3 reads CASGTSGRAGTDTQYF. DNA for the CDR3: TGTGCCAGCGGGACTAGCGGGAGGGCGGGGACAGATACGCAGTATTTT.

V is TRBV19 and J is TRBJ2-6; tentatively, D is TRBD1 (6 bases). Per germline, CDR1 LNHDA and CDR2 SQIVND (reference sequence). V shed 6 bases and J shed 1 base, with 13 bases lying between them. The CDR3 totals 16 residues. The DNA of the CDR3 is TGTGCCAGTAGCACATCCAGGGGTTCTGGGGCCAACGTCCTGACTTTC. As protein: CASSTSRGSGANVLTF.

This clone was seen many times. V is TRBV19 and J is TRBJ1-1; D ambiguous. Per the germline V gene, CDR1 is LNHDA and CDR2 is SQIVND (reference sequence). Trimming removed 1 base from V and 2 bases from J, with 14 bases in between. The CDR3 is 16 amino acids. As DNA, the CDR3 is TGTGCCAGTAGTATAGGTACAGCCGCTATTAACACTGAAGCTTTCTTT. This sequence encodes CASSIGTAAINTEAFF.

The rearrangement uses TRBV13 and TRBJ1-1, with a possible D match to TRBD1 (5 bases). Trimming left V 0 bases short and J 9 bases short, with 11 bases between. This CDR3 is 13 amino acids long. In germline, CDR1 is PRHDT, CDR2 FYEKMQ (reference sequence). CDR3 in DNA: TGTGCCAGCAGCTTAGGGGGGCGCCCGCAAGCTTTCTTT. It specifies CASSLGGRPQAFF.

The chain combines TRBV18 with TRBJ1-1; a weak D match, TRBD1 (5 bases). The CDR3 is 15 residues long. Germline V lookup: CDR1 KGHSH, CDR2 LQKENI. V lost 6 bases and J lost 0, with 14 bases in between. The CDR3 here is CASSQIGTVNTEAFF. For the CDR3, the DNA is TGTGCCAGCTCCCAAATTGGGACGGTGAACACTGAAGCTTTCTTT.

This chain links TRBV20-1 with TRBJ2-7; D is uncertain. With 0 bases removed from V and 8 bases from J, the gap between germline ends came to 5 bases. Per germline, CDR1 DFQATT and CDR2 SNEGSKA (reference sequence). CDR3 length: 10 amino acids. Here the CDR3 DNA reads TGCAGTGCTAGAGAGGGGAAGCAGTACTTC. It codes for CSAREGKQYF.

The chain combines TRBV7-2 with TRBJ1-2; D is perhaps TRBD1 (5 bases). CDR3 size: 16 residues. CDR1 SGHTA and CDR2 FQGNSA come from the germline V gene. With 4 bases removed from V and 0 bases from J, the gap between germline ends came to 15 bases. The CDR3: CASSSSAGIPNYGYTF. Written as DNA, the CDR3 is TGTGCCAGCAGCTCATCGGCAGGGATCCCTAACTATGGCTACACCTTC. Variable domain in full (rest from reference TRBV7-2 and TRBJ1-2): GAGVSQSPSNKVTEKGKDVELRCDPISGHTALYWYRQSLGQGLEFLIYFQGNSAPDKSGLPSDRFSAERTGGSVSTLTIQRTQQEDSAVYLCASSSSAGIPNYGYTFGSGTRLTVV.

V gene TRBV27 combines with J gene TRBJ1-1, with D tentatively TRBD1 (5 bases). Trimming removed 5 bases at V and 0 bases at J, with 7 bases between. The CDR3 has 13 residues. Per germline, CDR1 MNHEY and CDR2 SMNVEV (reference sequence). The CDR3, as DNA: TGTGCCAGCAGTGGGACGCTGAACACTGAAGCTTTCTTT. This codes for CASSGTLNTEAFF.

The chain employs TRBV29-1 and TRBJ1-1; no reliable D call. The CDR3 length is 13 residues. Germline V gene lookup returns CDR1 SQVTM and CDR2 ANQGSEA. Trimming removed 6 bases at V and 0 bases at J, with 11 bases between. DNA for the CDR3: TGCAGCGTAAGAGGTCAACTGAACACTGAAGCTTTCTTT. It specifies CSVRGQLNTEAFF.